This record covers a single TCR beta chain. The germline V gene has CDR1 MNHEY and CDR2 SMNVEV (reference sequence). J gave up 3 bases and V 1 base, and 6 bases lay outside the gene matches. The CDR3 contains 16 residues. This record comes from a study of blood T cell repertoires in COVID-19. As for the study in general: Sites across the United States, Italy and Spain contributed samples from acute and convalescent COVID-19. The analysed material was cDNA or gDNA that came from T cells, B-cell-depleted T cells, or PBMCs.

Original processing notes: Nucleated cell number was recorded as an estimate derived from reference gene primer amplification. Assay: immunoSEQ multiplex PCR; the TCRdb copy retains only in-frame clones and omits some. From that table come the V and J calls and clone size; the DNA was used to work out D and trimming. This table holds about 230,000 clones, around nine tenths found once. What was sequenced was peripheral blood. The V gene is TRBV27, the J gene TRBJ1-1, with 9 bases fitting TRBD1. The TCR was taken from a woman aged 60 to 75 with acute or convalescent COVID-19. The CDR3 reads CASSLWAGTGYTEAFF. CDR3 DNA: TGTGCCAGCAGTTTATGGGCCGGGACAGGGTACACTGAAGCTTTCTTT.